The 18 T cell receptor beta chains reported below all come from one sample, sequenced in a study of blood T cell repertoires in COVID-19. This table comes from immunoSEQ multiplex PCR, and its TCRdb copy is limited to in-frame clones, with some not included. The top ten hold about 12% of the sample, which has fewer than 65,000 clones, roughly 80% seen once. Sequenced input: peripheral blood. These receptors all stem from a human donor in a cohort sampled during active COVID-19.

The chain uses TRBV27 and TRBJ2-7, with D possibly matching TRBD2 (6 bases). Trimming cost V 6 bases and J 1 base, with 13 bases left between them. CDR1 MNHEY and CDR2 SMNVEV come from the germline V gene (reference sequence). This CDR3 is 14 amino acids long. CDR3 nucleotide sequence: TGTGCCAGCAGCGACCCGGGACTTTCCTACGAGCAGTACTTC. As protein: CASSDPGLSYEQYF.

CDR3 DNA sequence: TGTGCCAGTTCTTCCTTCACAGACCAAGAGACCCAGTACTTC. The encoded protein is CASSSFTDQETQYF. The genes are TRBV19 and TRBJ2-5, with D uncertain. The germline gives CDR1 LNHDA, CDR2 SQIVND (reference sequence). The V gene lost 8 bases and the J gene lost 0 bases, with 13 bases spanning the gap. This CDR3 is 14 amino acids long.

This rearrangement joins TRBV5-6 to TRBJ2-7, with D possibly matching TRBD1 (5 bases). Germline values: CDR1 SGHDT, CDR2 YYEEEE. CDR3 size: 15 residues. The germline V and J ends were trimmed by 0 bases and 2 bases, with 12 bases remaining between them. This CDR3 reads CASSLGTQATYEQYF. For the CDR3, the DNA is TGTGCCAGCAGCTTGGGGACACAAGCCACCTACGAGCAGTACTTC.

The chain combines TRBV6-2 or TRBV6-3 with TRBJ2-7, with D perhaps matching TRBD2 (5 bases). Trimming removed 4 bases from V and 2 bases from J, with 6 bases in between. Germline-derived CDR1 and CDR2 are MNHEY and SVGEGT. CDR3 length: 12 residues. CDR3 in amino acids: CASSSGTYEQYF. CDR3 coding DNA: TGTGCCAGCAGTTCGGGAACCTACGAGCAGTACTTC.

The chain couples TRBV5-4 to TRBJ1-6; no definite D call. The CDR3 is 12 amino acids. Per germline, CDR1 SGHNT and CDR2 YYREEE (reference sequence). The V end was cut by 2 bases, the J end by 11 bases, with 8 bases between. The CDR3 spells CASSFRGTPLHF. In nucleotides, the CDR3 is TGTGCCAGCAGCTTCCGGGGAACACCCCTCCACTTT.

The CDR3 loop reads CATAGLAGNTGELFF. The CDR3 region has the DNA TGTGCCACCGCGGGACTAGCGGGGAACACCGGGGAGCTGTTTTTT. The chain employs TRBV24-1 and TRBJ2-2; TRBD2 matches at 12 bases. The CDR3 sequence is 15 residues long. Germline-derived CDR1 and CDR2 are KGHDR and SFDVKD. The trim removed 9 bases at V and 1 base at J, leaving 2 bases unmatched.

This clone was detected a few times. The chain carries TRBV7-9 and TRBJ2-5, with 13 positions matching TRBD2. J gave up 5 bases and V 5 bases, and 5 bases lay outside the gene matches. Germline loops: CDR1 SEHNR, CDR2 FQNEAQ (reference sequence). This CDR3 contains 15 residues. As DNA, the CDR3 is TGTGCCAGCAGCCCACTAGCGGGAGGGTGGGAGACCCAGTACTTC. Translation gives CASSPLAGGWETQYF.

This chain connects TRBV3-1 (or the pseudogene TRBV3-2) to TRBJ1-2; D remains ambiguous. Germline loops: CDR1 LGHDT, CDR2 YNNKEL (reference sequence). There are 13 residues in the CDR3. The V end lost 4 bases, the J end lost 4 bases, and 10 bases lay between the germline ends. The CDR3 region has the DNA TGTGCCAGCAGCCTAGACATCCCCTATGGCTACACCTTC. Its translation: CASSLDIPYGYTF.

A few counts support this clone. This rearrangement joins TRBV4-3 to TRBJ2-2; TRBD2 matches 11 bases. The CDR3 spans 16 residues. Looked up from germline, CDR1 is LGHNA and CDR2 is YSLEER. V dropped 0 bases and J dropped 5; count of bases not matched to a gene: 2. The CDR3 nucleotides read TGCGCCAGCAGCCAAGATCGACTAGCGGGGACCGGGGAGCTGTTTTTT. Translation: CASSQDRLAGTGELFF.

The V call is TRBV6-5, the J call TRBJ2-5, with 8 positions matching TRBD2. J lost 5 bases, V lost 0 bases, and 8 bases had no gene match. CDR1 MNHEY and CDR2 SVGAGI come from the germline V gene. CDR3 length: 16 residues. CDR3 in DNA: TGTGCCAGCAGTTACTCGGCCGGGGGGGCTGGGGAGACCCAGTACTTC. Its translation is CASSYSAGGAGETQYF.

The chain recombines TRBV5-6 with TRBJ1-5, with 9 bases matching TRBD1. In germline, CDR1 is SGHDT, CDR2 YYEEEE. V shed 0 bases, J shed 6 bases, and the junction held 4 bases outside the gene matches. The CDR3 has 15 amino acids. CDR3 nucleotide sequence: TGTGCCAGCAGCTTGGGGACAGGGGAAGGTCAGCCCCAGCATTTT. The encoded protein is CASSLGTGEGQPQHF.

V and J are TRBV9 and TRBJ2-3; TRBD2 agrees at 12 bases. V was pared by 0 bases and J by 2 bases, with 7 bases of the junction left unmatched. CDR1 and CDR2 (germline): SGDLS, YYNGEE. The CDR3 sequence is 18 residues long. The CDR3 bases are TGTGCCAGCAGCGTAGGCGTACTAGCGGGAGGCTCCACAGATACGCAGTATTTT. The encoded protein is CASSVGVLAGGSTDTQYF.

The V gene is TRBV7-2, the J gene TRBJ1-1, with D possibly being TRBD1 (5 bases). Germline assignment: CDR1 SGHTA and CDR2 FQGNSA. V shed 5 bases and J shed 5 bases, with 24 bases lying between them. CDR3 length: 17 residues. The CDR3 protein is CASSPQRVGGGGTEAFF. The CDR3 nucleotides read TGTGCCAGCAGCCCCCAAAGGGTGGGGGGAGGAGGTACTGAAGCTTTCTTT.

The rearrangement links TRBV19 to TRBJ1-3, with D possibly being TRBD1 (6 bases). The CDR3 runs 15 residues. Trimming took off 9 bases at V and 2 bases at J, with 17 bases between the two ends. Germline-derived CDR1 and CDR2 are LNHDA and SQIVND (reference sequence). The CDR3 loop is CASDQGQAPGNTIYF. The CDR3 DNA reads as TGTGCCAGCGATCAGGGGCAGGCTCCTGGAAACACCATATATTTT. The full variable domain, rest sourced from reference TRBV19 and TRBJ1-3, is DGGITQSPKYLFRKEGQNVTLSCEQNLNHDAMYWYRQDPGQGLRLIYYSQIVNDFQKGDIAEGYSVSREKKESFPLTVTSAQKNPTAFYLCASDQGQAPGNTIYFGEGSWLTVV.

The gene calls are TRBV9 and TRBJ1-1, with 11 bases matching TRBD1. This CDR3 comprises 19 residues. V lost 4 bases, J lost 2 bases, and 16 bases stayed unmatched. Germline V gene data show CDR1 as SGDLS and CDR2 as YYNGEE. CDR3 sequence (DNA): TGTGCCAGCAGCACCCGTTCCGGGACAGGGGGTATAGGAAACACTGAAGCTTTCTTT. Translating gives CASSTRSGTGGIGNTEAFF.

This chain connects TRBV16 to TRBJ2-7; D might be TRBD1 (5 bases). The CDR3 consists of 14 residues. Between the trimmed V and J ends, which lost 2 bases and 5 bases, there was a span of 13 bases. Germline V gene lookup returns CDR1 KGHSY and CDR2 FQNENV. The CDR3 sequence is CASSQNPGYDEQYF. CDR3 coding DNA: TGTGCCAGCAGCCAAAATCCAGGGTACGACGAGCAGTACTTC.

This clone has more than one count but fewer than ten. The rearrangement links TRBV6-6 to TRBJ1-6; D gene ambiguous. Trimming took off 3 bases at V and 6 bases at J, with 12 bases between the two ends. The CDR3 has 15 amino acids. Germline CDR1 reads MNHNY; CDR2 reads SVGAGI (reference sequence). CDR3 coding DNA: TGTGCCAGCAGTTATGAGGGCAAGAGTAATTCACCCCTCCACTTT. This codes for CASSYEGKSNSPLHF.

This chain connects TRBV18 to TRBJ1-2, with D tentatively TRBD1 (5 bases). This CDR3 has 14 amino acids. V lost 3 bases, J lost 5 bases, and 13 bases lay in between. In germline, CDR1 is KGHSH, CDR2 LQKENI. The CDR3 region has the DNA TGTGCCAGCTCACCCGGAGGGACGGTATATGGCTACACCTTC. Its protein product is CASSPGGTVYGYTF.